One T cell receptor (beta chain) is described in this entry. Antigen unknown. Isolated RNA was reverse transcribed in full, so expressed TCRB transcripts were sequenced. Generated by immunoSEQ multiplex PCR, the TCRdb table keeps only in-frame clones and is missing some. The sample lists approximately 170,000 clones; 7.8% were seen once. It was via CD45RO/CCR7/CD25/CD127/CD95/CD27 that CD4+ naive, central memory, regulatory and stem cell-like memory cells were sorted. V lost 1 base to trimming and J lost 2 bases, with 12 bases between them. This CDR3 contains 15 residues. From germline, CDR1 is SGHRS and CDR2 YFSETQ. The data were obtained in a study of beta chain features in type 1 diabetes. Findings and limits, study-wide: Small HLA sub-analyses could not settle whether HLA shapes TCRB rearrangement. There was a moderate but significant shortening of TCRB CDR3s in all four CD4+ subsets of Type 1 diabetes patients.

Sequenced input: central memory CD4+ T cells from blood. The chain is built from TRBV5-1 and TRBJ1-1; D call uncertain. The receptor was derived from a woman aged 35 to 49 with type 1 diabetes. CDR3 sequence (DNA): TGCGCCAGCAGCTTGCAGGCAGACCAAAACACTGAAGCTTTCTTT. Its protein product is CASSLQADQNTEAFF.